These 14 T cell receptor beta chains were all obtained from the same sample, sequenced in a study of CD8 T cells in Susac syndrome. Reverse transcription of roughly 0.5 to 1 ug RNA was performed with random hexamers. Via MiXCR, TCRdb re-called the immunoSEQ multiplex PCR reads, giving one row per CDR3 protein. The sample contains over 150,000 distinct CDR3 sequences, 93% of which appear only once. Sequenced sample: CD4+ T cells from PBMCs. The receptors originated from a human donor with multiple sclerosis.

CDR3 loop: CASSGFHGTGSFGYTF. The CDR3 nucleotides are TGTGCCAGCAGTGGGTTTCACGGGACAGGAAGCTTTGGCTACACCTTC. The chain joins TRBV25-1 to TRBJ1-2; 8 bases line up with TRBD1. This CDR3 is 16 amino acids long. CDR1 is MGHDK and CDR2 is SYGVNS in the germline V gene. V lost 4 bases, J lost 7 bases, and 14 bases stayed unmatched.

V is TRBV7-2 and J is TRBJ2-6; D unclear. There are 13 residues in the CDR3. With 5 bases removed from V and 7 bases from J, the gap between germline ends came to 9 bases. Germline V gene data show CDR1 as SGHTA and CDR2 as FQGNSA. The DNA of the CDR3 is TGTGCCAGCAGCCTAGGGTACGCCAACGTCCTGACTTTC. Protein sequence: CASSLGYANVLTF.

V usage is TRBV12-3 or TRBV12-4 and J usage is TRBJ2-1; TRBD1 aligns across 8 bases. Losses at the gene ends were 2 bases for V and 6 bases for J; bases not matched to a gene: 3. This CDR3 spans 14 amino acids. Here the CDR3 DNA reads TGTGCCAGCAGTTTACATACAGGGGGCAATGAGCAGTTCTTC. Amino acid sequence: CASSLHTGGNEQFF.

This clonotype was picked up one time. The J gene is TRBJ2-1, the V gene TRBV6-2 or TRBV6-3; no clear D gene. The CDR3 has 15 residues. The V end was cut by 5 bases, the J end by 4 bases, with 15 bases between. Looked up from germline, CDR1 is MNHEY and CDR2 is SVGEGT. The DNA for the CDR3 is TGTGCCAGCAGTAGGGTAGTTACACCATACAATGAGCAGTTCTTC. Translation gives CASSRVVTPYNEQFF.

This clonotype was seen only once. The CDR3 DNA sequence: TGTGCCTGGAGTTCCCCGACAGGGAACACTGAAGCTTTCTTT. The encoded protein is CAWSSPTGNTEAFF. The genes are TRBV30 and TRBJ1-1; TRBD1 is a possible D gene (6 bases). V was cut by 2 bases and J by 1 base, with 11 bases left in between. CDR3 length: 14 residues. Germline V lookup: CDR1 GTSNPN, CDR2 SVGIG (reference sequence).

The chain links TRBV3-1 to TRBJ2-1, with D uncertain. Trimming pared 4 bases from V and 0 bases from J, leaving 13 bases between. Germline CDR1 reads LGHDT; CDR2 reads YNNKEL (reference sequence). CDR3 size: 16 residues. The CDR3 coding sequence is TGTGCCAGCAGCCCCCTGCCAAGTAGCTCCTACAATGAGCAGTTCTTC. It translates to CASSPLPSSSYNEQFF.

The chain is built from TRBV29-1 and TRBJ1-2; D is unclear. Germline V lookup: CDR1 SQVTM, CDR2 ANQGSEA. The CDR3 totals 13 residues. V was clipped by 4 bases and J by 0 bases, with 9 bases between them. The CDR3 DNA reads TGCAGCGTTGCGGAGGTCTCTAACTATGGCTACACCTTC. As protein: CSVAEVSNYGYTF.

V usage is TRBV29-1 and J usage is TRBJ2-3; D ambiguous. Trimming cost V 4 bases and J 0 bases, with 14 bases left between them. There are 15 residues in the CDR3. The germline V gene has CDR1 SQVTM and CDR2 ANQGSEA. The CDR3: CSVALAPTSTDTQYF. For the CDR3, the DNA is TGCAGCGTTGCTCTCGCCCCGACTAGCACAGATACGCAGTATTTT.

The rearrangement links TRBV6-5 to TRBJ2-2; D uncertain. CDR3 length: 12 amino acids. Trimming shortened V by 5 bases and J by 2 bases, and 3 bases separated the two germline ends. CDR1 MNHEY and CDR2 SVGAGI come from the germline V gene. In nucleotides, the CDR3 is TGTGCCAGCAGTGGAAACACCGGGGAGCTGTTTTTT. It translates to CASSGNTGELFF.

The chain is built from TRBV2 and TRBJ2-2; 8 bases match TRBD2. Germline-derived CDR1 and CDR2 are SNHLY and FYNNEI. V lost 10 bases and J lost 0; bases outside the gene matches: 4. This CDR3 region has 14 residues. The CDR3 sequence: CAIKRGPNTGELFF. CDR3 DNA: TGTGCCATTAAGCGGGGGCCGAACACCGGGGAGCTGTTTTTT.

This clonotype was observed a single time. V is TRBV20-1 and J is TRBJ1-5; unclear D gene. This CDR3 region has 14 residues. Per germline, CDR1 DFQATT and CDR2 SNEGSKA (reference sequence). Trimming pared 1 base from V and 1 base from J, leaving 8 bases between. In nucleotides, the CDR3 is TGCAGTGCTAGAGTGGGTCTAAGCAATCAGCCCCAGCATTTT. Protein sequence: CSARVGLSNQPQHF.

This sequence joins TRBV7-8 and TRBJ2-1; TRBD2 agrees at 9 bases. This CDR3 is built from 16 residues. The V gene's germline CDR1 is SGHVS and CDR2 FQNEAQ. Losses at the gene ends were 1 base for V and 3 bases for J; bases not matched to a gene: 4. The CDR3 here is CASSLVRLAVYNEQFF. DNA for the CDR3: TGTGCCAGCAGCTTAGTTCGACTAGCGGTCTACAATGAGCAGTTCTTC.

The rearrangement joins TRBV28 to TRBJ2-7; D remains unclear. CDR1 and CDR2 from the germline V gene are MDHEN and SYDVKM. Deletions cut 5 bases from V and 3 bases from J, with 11 bases between. The CDR3 contains 13 residues. CDR3 nucleotides: TGTGCCAGCAGTCCCCCGAGAAACTACGAGCAGTACTTC. Protein product: CASSPPRNYEQYF.

Of note for this clonotype: Relative to the germline gene, one junction end is altered; a read error may explain this. The chain employs TRBV27 and TRBJ2-7; TRBD2 aligns across 8 bases. CDR1 and CDR2 (germline): MNHEY, SMNVEV (reference sequence). CDR3 length: 14 residues. DNA of the CDR3: TGTGCCAGCAGCCTGGGACTAGACTCCAACGAGCAGTACTTC. It encodes CASSLGLDSNEQYF.